This T cell receptor (beta chain) was retrieved from a study of graft-versus-host responses after intestinal transplantation. Study-wide context: Among the recipients, transplants were multivisceral, liver-intestinal, or isolated intestinal. Tacrolimus plus steroids were given to all recipients for approximately three years, preceded by anti-thymocyte globulin induction. Study findings and constraints: An association linked early post-transplant HvG declines with peak circulating GvH clone levels.

V shed 9 bases and J 2 bases; nucleotides not matched to a gene: 6. Germline V CDR1 and CDR2: ENHRY, SYGVKD. CDR3 length: 14 residues. The sample holds one count of this clone. What it binds is unknown. Measured with immunoSEQ multiplex PCR; TCRdb has only the in-frame clones, and not every one. The sample comprises 43,000 or so clones, approximately 94% of which are singletons, and around 1.5% rests with the top ten. This sequence joins TRBV10-3 and TRBJ2-2, with 7 bases matching TRBD1. This TCR was sampled from a human patient who received an intestinal transplant, so some T cells may come from the graft donor. The sequences come from PBMCs, collected approximately 360 days after intestinal transplant. The CDR3 sequence is CAIQQGPNTGELFF. The CDR3 nucleotides are TGTGCCATACAACAGGGGCCTAACACCGGGGAGCTGTTTTTT.